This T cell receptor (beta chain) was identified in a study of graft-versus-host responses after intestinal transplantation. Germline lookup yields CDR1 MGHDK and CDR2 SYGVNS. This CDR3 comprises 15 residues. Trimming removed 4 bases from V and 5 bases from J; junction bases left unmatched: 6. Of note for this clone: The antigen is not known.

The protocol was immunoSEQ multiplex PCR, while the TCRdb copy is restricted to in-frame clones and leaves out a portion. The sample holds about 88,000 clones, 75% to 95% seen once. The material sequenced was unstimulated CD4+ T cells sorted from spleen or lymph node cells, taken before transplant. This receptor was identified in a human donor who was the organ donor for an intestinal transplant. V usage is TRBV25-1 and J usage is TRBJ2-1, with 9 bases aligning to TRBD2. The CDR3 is CASSGSGSFDNEQFF. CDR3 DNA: TGTGCCAGCAGTGGTAGCGGGAGCTTCGACAATGAGCAGTTCTTC.